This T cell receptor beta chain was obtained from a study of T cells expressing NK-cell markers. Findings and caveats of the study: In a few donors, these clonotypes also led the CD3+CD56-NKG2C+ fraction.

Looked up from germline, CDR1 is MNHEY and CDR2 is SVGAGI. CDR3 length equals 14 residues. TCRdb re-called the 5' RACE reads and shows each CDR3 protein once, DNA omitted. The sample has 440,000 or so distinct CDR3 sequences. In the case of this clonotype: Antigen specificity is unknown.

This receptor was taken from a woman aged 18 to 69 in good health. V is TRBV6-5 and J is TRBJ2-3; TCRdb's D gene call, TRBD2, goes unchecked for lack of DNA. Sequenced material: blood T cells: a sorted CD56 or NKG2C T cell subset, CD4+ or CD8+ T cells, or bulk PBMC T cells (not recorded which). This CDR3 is CASSYGRPTDTQYF.